A selection of T cell receptor beta chains follows, all from one sample in a study of T cells in Graves' hyperthyroidism and ophthalmopathy. TCRdb reprocessed the multiplex PCR reads via MiXCR and lists one record per CDR3 protein. The repertoire has tens of thousands of distinct CDR3 sequences, less than 65% of them found once; the top ten carry 34%. The source material was peripheral blood or thyroid tissue (not recorded which). These receptors came from a young man with Graves' hyperthyroidism. The CDR3 runs from the conserved cysteine through the conserved F or W. D genes are given only for firm matches. Some rows have no size entry. The others give once, few or many, or a class for an expanded clone.

V gene	clone size	D gene	J gene	CDR3 protein	CDR3 DNA
TRBV7-3	NA	TRBD2	TRBJ2-2	CASSRGLAGRARHRGAVF	TGTGCCAGCAGCCGAGGACTAGCGGGTAGGGCCAGACACCGGGGAGCTGTTTTT
TRBV11-2	NA	NA	TRBJ2-7	CASSPQGGEQYF	TGTGCCAGCAGCCCACAGGGAGGAGAGCAGTACTTC
TRBV20-1	NA	NA	TRBJ2-5	CSARRELSNQPQYF	TGCAGTGCTAGAAGGGAATTGAGCAATCAGCCCCAGTACTTC
TRBV7-3	NA	NA	TRBJ1-6	CASSLGLGSPLHF	TGTGCCAGCAGCCTAGGACTCGGCTCACCCCTCCACTTT
TRBV2	many	TRBD1	TRBJ1-5	CASSKQGRWPQHF	TGTGCCAGCAGTAAACAGGGGCGGTGGCCCCAGCATTTT
TRBV5-5	many	TRBD1	TRBJ1-5	CASSFRDRDNQPQHF	TGTGCCAGCAGCTTTCGGGACAGGGACAATCAGCCCCAGCATTTT
TRBV30	NA	NA	TRBJ1-5	CAWGWQGGNQPQHF	TGTGCCTGGGGATGGCAGGGCGGCAATCAGCCCCAGCATTTT
TRBV6-2/TRBV6-3	NA	NA	TRBJ2-3	CASSYYRKTDTQYF	TGTGCCAGCAGTTACTACCGAAAGACGGATACGCAGTATTTT
TRBV19	NA	NA	TRBJ1-5	CASSIPTNQPQHF	TGTGCCAGTAGTATTCCCACAAATCAGCCCCAGCATTTT
TRBV29-1	NA	TRBD1	TRBJ1-1	CSVATGEGNTEAFF	TGCAGCGTTGCGACAGGGGAGGGGAACACTGAAGCTTTCTTT
TRBV6-2/TRBV6-3	many	NA	TRBJ2-7	CASSYPAFYEQYF	TGTGCCAGCAGTTACCCCGCATTCTACGAGCAGTACTTC
TRBV5-1	NA	NA	TRBJ1-2	CANSSRAAIDGYTF	TGCGCCAACAGCTCGCGGGCAGCAATTGATGGCTACACCTTC
TRBV2	NA	TRBD1	TRBJ1-6	CASGGDRGGSPLHF	TGTGCCAGCGGAGGTGACAGGGGAGGCTCACCCCTCCACTTT
TRBV2	NA	TRBD2	TRBJ2-3	CASRKLAGTPTDTQYF	TGTGCCAGCAGGAAGCTAGCGGGGACCCCTACAGATACGCAGTATTTT